This entry features one T cell receptor beta chain sequence. The sample belongs to a study of blood T cell repertoires in COVID-19. The CDR3 is 16 amino acids. The V end lost 1 base, the J end lost 6 bases, and 16 bases lay between the germline ends. Germline V lookup: CDR1 LGHDT, CDR2 YNNKEL (reference sequence). The method was immunoSEQ multiplex PCR; TCRdb's version includes in-frame clones alone and lacks a portion of them. The repertoire holds approximately 79,000 clones, with 65% to 85% as singletons. This sequence originates from a man aged 45-65 years with COVID-19, enrolled during active disease. The sample consisted of peripheral blood. The rearrangement joins TRBV3-1 (or the pseudogene TRBV3-2) to TRBJ2-1, with D possibly TRBD1 on 7 matching bases. The CDR3, as DNA: TGTGCCAGCAGCCAAGTAGGAGGGACAGTCGTCAATGAGCAGTTCTTC. It codes for CASSQVGGTVVNEQFF.